This TCR beta chain was sequenced in a study of blood T cell repertoires in COVID-19. Overall study: Spain, Italy and the United States supplied samples that represented acute and convalescent COVID-19. In each case, the material was cDNA or gDNA derived from T cells, B-cell-depleted T cells, or PBMCs.

This clone appeared a few times. In the authors' workflow: Reference gene primer amplification gave estimated nucleated cell counts. Clones were read by immunoSEQ multiplex PCR, and TCRdb kept only the in-frame ones, dropping some. V and J calls and clone size are as listed in that table; D and trimming were resolved from the DNA. The table includes 180,000 or so clones, 70% to 90% detected once. The CDR3 covers 15 residues. CDR1 is KGHSH, CDR2 LQKENI, per germline. V lost 4 bases and J lost 4; bases outside the gene matches: 9. This receptor was obtained from a man aged 60 to 69 who had recovered from COVID-19. V is TRBV18 and J is TRBJ1-2; 7 nucleotides match TRBD1. Sequenced material: peripheral blood. CDR3 DNA sequence: TGTGCCAGCTCACAAGGACAGGCGAGTGTCTATGGCTACACCTTC. Its translation is CASSQGQASVYGYTF.